The entry that follows covers one T cell receptor beta chain sequence. The germline CDR1 and CDR2 sequences are LNHDA and SQIVND (reference sequence). CDR3 length equals 15 residues. V was pared by 1 base and J by 3 bases, with 10 bases between. The data were taken from a study of blood T cell repertoires in COVID-19. The method was immunoSEQ multiplex PCR; TCRdb's version includes in-frame clones alone and lacks a portion of them. The table lists some 62,000 clones, 80% to 90% of them singletons, with over 15% in the top ten. Seattle participants joined during active infection and were tracked over time.

The chain uses TRBV19 and TRBJ1-5; D is ambiguous. The sequence derives from a woman aged 60-70 years with COVID-19, enrolled during active disease. Sequencing input: peripheral blood. For the CDR3, the DNA is TGTGCCAGTAGTATAGGAGGGAACCACAATCAGCCCCAGCATTTT. This translates into CASSIGGNHNQPQHF.